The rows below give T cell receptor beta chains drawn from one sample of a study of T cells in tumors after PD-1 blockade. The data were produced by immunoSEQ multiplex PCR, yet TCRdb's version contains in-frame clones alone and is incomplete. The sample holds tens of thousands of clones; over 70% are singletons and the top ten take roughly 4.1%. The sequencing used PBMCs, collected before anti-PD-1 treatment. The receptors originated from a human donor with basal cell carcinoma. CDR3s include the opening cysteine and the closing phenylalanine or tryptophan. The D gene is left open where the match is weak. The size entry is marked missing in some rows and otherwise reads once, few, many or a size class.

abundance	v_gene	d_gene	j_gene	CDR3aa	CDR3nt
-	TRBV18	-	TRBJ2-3	CASSPPCPRSTDTQYF	TGTGCCAGCTCACCACCCTGCCCGAGAAGCACAGATACGCAGTATTTT
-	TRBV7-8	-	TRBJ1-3	CASSLAMKSGNTIYF	TGTGCCAGCAGCTTAGCCATGAAGTCTGGAAACACCATATATTTT
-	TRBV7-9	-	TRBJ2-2	CASSSPNYGELFF	TGTGCCAGCAGCTCCCCAAATTACGGGGAGCTGTTTTTT
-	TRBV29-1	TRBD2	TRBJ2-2	CSVEVAPQRGGVNTGELFF	TGCAGCGTTGAAGTAGCCCCCCAGCGGGGGGGCGTGAACACCGGGGAGCTGTTTTTT
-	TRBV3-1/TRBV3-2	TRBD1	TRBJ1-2	CASSLGQLVGYTF	TGTGCCAGCAGCCTGGGACAGTTGGTGGGCTACACCTTC
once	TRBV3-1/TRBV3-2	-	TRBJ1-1	CASSQGEGIRNTEAFF	TGTGCCAGCAGCCAAGGTGAGGGAATAAGGAACACTGAAGCTTTCTTT
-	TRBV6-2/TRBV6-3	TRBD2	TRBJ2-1	CASSYSNRAFSGGLNEQFF	TGTGCCAGCAGTTACTCCAATCGGGCCTTTAGCGGGGGACTCAATGAGCAGTTCTTC
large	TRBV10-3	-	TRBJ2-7	CAISERGDSYEQYF	TGTGCCATCAGTGAGAGGGGGGACTCCTACGAGCAGTACTTC
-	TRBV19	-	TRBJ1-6	CASSIRPPGLESPLHF	TGTGCCAGTAGTATAAGACCGCCTGGTTTGGAATCACCCCTCCACTTT
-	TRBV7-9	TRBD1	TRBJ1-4	CASRADRGPLEKLFF	TGTGCCAGCAGGGCGGACAGGGGGCCTCTTGAAAAACTGTTTTTT
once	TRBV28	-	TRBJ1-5	CASSPGTSLPSHF	TGTGCCAGCAGTCCTGGGACCTCCCTCCCTTCGCATTTT
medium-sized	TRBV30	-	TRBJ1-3	CAWKRSGNTIYF	TGTGCCTGGAAGAGGTCTGGAAACACCATATATTTT
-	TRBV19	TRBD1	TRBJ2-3	CASSIPGQGADTQYF	TGTGCCAGTAGTATACCCGGACAGGGGGCAGATACGCAGTATTTT
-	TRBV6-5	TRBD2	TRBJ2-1	CASTLGLAGYNEQFF	TGTGCCAGCACCCTGGGACTAGCGGGGTACAATGAGCAGTTCTTC
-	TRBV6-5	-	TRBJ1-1	CASSLVGLGTEAFF	TGTGCCAGCAGTTTGGTGGGGCTGGGCACTGAAGCTTTCTTT
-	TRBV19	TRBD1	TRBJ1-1	CASRTGNTEAFF	TGTGCCAGCCGGACAGGCAACACTGAAGCTTTCTTT
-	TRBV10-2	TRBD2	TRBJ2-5	CASSDPRAGGLYQETQYF	TGCGCCAGCAGTGACCCCCGGGCGGGGGGGCTGTACCAAGAGACCCAGTACTTC
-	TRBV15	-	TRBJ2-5	CATSSREQETQYF	TGTGCCACCAGCAGTCGAGAGCAAGAGACCCAGTACTTC
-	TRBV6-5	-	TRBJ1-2	CASSIPTGTKYSYTF	TGTGCCAGCAGTATCCCTACCGGGACCAAATACAGCTACACCTTC